The 3 T cell receptor beta chains reported below all come from one sample, sequenced in a study of beta chain features in type 1 diabetes (dated by TCRdb to between 2018 and 2020). The library was made by the immunoSEQ multiplex PCR assay. The entire isolated RNA was reverse transcribed using the High Capacity cDNA Reverse Transcription Kit, and thus expressed TCRB transcripts were sequenced. TCRdb provides this immuneACCESS table in a form limited to in-frame rearrangements. Some clones are lacking; in checked studies, under half of them reflect an unresolved V gene, and why the rest are absent is not known. This sample gives 120,000 to 150,000 clones in total; under 60% of them show up just once. The ten largest clones add up to around 0.45% of the sample. The specimen was Tregs from blood. In light of the paper, this sample's cell subset or site label describes: regulatory CD4+ T cells. The receptor source for this set is a man between 18 and 29 years old in good health.

The gene calls are TRBV7-2 and TRBJ2-7, with TRBD2 identical over 13 bases. J gave up 3 bases and V 5 bases, and 4 bases lay outside the gene matches. This CDR3 has 15 amino acids. Germline assignment: CDR1 SGHTA and CDR2 FQGNSA. CDR3: CASSKGLAGSYEQYF. The CDR3 region has the DNA TGTGCCAGCAGCAAGGGACTAGCGGGAAGCTACGAGCAGTACTTC.

This clone came up a few times. J is TRBJ2-7 and V is TRBV4-1, with 11 bases lining up with TRBD1. The CDR3 is 16 amino acids. Germline CDR1 MGHRA, CDR2 YSYEKL. After removal of 0 bases from V and 4 bases from J, the junction contained 5 bases not matched to a gene. Here the CDR3 reads CASSQEPGQGGYEQYF. The CDR3 nucleotides read TGCGCCAGCAGCCAAGAACCGGGACAGGGGGGATACGAGCAGTACTTC.

This rearrangement joins TRBV7-2 to TRBJ2-3; 8 nucleotides agree with TRBD2. There are 15 residues in the CDR3. Germline CDR1 is SGHTA and CDR2 is FQGNSA. V dropped 5 bases and J dropped 1; count of bases not matched to a gene: 5. The CDR3: CASSVSRGGTDTQYF. For the CDR3, the DNA is TGTGCCAGCAGCGTCTCGCGGGGGGGCACAGATACGCAGTATTTT. Using reference TRBV7-2 and TRBJ2-3 for the parts outside the CDR3, the full variable domain is GAGVSQSPSNKVTEKGKDVELRCDPISGHTALYWYRQSLGQGLEFLIYFQGNSAPDKSGLPSDRFSAERTGGSVSTLTIQRTQQEDSAVYLCASSVSRGGTDTQYFGPGTRLTVL.